This record looks at one TCR beta chain sequence and its context. This clonotype was seen many times. What this receptor recognizes is not known. No per-base quality is available; no much larger clone lies one base away. Systemically healthy Caucasian individuals from Russia, approximately 39 in total and aged about 6 to 95 years, were included as donors. Ten milliliters of peripheral blood were drawn from each donor into EDTA-treated Vacutainer tubes. Ficoll-Paque density-gradient centrifugation was used to isolate PBMCs, with at least 7 million per sample. Trizol reagent was used to extract total RNA from the PBMCs, yielding at least 6 micrograms per sample. Naive CD45RAhigh/CD27high T cell percentages were measured by flow cytometry on a PBMC aliquot from every donor. These data belong to a study of blood T cells in healthy people across ages (dated by TCRdb to about 2015). With respect to the entire study: In model experiments, template switching captured about one uniquely barcoded TCR beta cDNA molecule for every two T cells. To avoid experimental bias, donors of different ages were randomly spread across the sequencing lanes. To track age-related changes in TCR beta repertoire diversity, the study relied on deep sequencing normalized with unique cDNA molecular identifiers. Donors were grouped into four age groups: young (average 16 years), middle-aged (less than 40), aged (around 60) and long-lived (less than 85). Two additional independent replicas of 1 million unique cDNA reads from the same blood draw were analyzed for two donors (one aged 18 to 29 and one aged 80 or older).

Results and caveats for the whole study, not just this receptor: As age increased, observed TCR beta diversity per million T cells dropped in a roughly linear way, and a significant reduction was already evident by age 40. The long-lived group showed more naive CD4+ T cells, fewer expanded clones and increased TCR diversity than the aged group, suggesting age selection. The CMV infection status of donors was not known, potentially confounding age-related changes in expanded clonotypes. Because profiling used bulk unsorted PBMCs, naive and antigen-experienced compartments could not be compared conclusively. Estimates of total diversity based on one million sequenced T cells were regarded as lower bounds and as underestimates. Observed TCR beta diversity correlated strongly with the percentage of naive T cells measured by flow cytometry.

Library generation was performed with 5' RACE. The instrument given in TCRdb is Illumina HiSeq 2500. A second PCR of roughly 7 to 11 cycles was performed with a sample-barcoded 5' primer and a J-beta primer mix. Each TCR beta cDNA molecule received a unique molecular identifier from a template-switch 5' adaptor carrying 12 random nucleotides. Each sample yielded at least 2.5 million CDR3-containing paired-end reads. All of the RNA was converted into first-strand cDNA using the Mint cDNA synthesis kit, with a TRBC-specific oligonucleotide serving as the primer. After uracil-DNA glycosylase treatment, a first 18-cycle PCR used universal primers M1SS and BC2_uni_R on all cDNA. Turning to the authors' computational methods: Each sample was normalized by randomly selecting 1 million high-quality reads, each carrying a distinct molecular identifier. Instead of being binned into consensus sequences, reads with shared molecular identifiers were discarded. MiTCR, with a Q25 quality threshold and the strictest error-elimination algorithm, was used for CDR3 identification, clonotype clustering and error correction. A nonparametric unseen species model with Euler transformation was used to estimate a lower bound on total TCR beta diversity. TCRdb reanalyzed the raw reads on its own, using fastp at Q25 for trimming and MiXCR for clone calling, and kept in-frame beta chains. Every distinct CDR3 protein forms one entry, paired with its most common genes and DNA. The V and J calls and clone size are TCRdb's, not the authors'. The sample table records 1.5 million to 1.8 million distinct CDR3 sequences; approximately 42% of these occur just once. About 4% of the sample rests with the top ten.

V sheds 6 bases and J sheds 4 bases, leaving 12 bases between their ends. The CDR3, from cysteine to phenylalanine, totals 13 residues. Only the CDR3 DNA is retained, 39 bases long and in frame from the first base. The clonotype was recovered from a woman between 18 and 29 years old in good health. The sequencing input was blood. The rearranged segments are TRBV12-3 or TRBV12-4 and TRBJ2-5; the D segment may tentatively be TRBD1 or TRBD2, each giving 5 matched bases. The CDR3 amino acid sequence is: CASSPTRGETQYF. The bases read TGTGCCAGCAGCCCTACTAGGGGAGAGACCCAGTACTTC.